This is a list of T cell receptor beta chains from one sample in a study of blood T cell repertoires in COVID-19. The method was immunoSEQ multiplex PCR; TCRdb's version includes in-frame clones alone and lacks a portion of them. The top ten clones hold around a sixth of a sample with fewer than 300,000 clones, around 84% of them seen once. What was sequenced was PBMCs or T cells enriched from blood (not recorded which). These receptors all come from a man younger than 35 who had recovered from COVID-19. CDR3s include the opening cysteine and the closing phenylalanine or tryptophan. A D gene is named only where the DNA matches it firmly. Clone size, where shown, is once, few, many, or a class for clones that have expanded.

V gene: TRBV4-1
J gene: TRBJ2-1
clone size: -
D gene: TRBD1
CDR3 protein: CASSLGQARNEQFF
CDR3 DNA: TGCGCCAGCAGCCTAGGACAGGCACGCAATGAGCAGTTCTTC

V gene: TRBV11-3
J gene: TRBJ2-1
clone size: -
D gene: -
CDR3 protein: CASSLGLAHNEQFF
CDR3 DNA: TGTGCCAGCAGCTTAGGACTGGCGCACAATGAGCAGTTCTTC

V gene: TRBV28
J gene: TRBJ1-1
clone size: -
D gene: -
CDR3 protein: CASSSLGEQFHLNTEAFF
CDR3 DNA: TGTGCCAGCAGTTCGTTAGGGGAACAGTTCCACCTGAACACTGAAGCTTTCTTT

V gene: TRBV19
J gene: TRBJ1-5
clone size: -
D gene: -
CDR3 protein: CASSIGMEGDLQPQHF
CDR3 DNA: TGTGCCAGTAGTATAGGCATGGAGGGAGACCTGCAGCCCCAGCATTTT

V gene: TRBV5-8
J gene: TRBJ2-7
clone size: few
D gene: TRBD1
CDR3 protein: CASSKHGTGRRAYEQYF
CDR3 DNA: TGTGCCAGCAGCAAGCACGGGACAGGGCGTCGGGCCTACGAGCAGTACTTC

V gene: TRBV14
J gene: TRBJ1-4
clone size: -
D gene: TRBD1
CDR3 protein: CASSPRTGYEKLFF
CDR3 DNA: TGTGCCAGCAGCCCTCGGACAGGGTATGAAAAACTGTTTTTT

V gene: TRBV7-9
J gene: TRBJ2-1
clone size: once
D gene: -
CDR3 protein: CASSQMGPANEQFF
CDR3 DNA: TGTGCCAGCAGTCAAATGGGCCCCGCCAATGAGCAGTTCTTC

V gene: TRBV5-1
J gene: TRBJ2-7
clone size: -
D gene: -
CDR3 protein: CASSPQRPRGEQYF
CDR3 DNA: TGCGCCAGCAGCCCGCAACGGCCCCGGGGCGAGCAGTACTTC

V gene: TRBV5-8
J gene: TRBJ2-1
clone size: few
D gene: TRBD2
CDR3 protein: CASSPFGGRAANEQFF
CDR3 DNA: TGTGCCAGCAGCCCTTTTGGGGGGAGGGCCGCCAATGAGCAGTTCTTC

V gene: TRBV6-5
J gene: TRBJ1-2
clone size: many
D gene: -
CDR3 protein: CASSYVGGGYTF
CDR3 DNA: TGTGCCAGCAGTTACGTCGGGGGGGGCTACACCTTC

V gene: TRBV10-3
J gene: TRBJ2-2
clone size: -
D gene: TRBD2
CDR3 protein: CAISGGGPGELFF
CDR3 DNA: TGTGCCATCAGTGGGGGGGGACCCGGGGAGCTGTTTTTT

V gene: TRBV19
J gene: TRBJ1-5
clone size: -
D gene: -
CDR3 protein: CASSIISLGAKPQHF
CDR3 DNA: TGTGCCAGTAGTATTATTAGCCTGGGAGCGAAGCCCCAGCATTTT

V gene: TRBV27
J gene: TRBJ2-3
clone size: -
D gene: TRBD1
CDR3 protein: CASSWGTGGPSTDTQYF
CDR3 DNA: TGTGCCAGCAGTTGGGGGACAGGGGGGCCGAGCACAGATACGCAGTATTTT

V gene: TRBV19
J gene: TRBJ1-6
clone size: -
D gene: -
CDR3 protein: CASRAGQYNSPLHF
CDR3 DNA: TGTGCCAGTAGGGCGGGGCAGTATAATTCACCCCTCCACTTT

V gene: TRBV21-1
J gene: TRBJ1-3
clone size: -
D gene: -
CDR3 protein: CASRQHYDAGGSGNTIYF
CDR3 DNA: TGTGCCAGCAGACAACATTACGACGCAGGGGGCTCTGGAAACACCATATATTTT

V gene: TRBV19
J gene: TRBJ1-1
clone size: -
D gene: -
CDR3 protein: CASIRNTEAFF
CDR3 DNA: TGTGCCAGTATTCGTAACACTGAAGCTTTCTTT

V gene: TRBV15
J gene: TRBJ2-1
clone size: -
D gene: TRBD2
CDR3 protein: CATSRPPAGGPYNEQFF
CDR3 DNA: TGTGCCACCAGCAGACCGCCCGCGGGAGGGCCCTACAATGAGCAGTTCTTC

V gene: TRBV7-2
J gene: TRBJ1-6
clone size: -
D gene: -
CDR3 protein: CASSPDEGAWNSPLHF
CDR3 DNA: TGTGCCAGCAGCCCAGACGAGGGTGCATGGAATTCACCCCTCCACTTT

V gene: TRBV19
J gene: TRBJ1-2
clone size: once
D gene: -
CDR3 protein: CASSIGGEAYGYTF
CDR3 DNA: TGTGCCAGTAGTATAGGGGGGGAAGCCTATGGCTACACCTTC

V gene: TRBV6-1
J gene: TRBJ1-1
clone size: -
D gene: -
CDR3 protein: CASSEAQGATWPEAFF
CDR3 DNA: TGTGCCAGCAGTGAAGCGCAAGGGGCAACATGGCCTGAAGCTTTCTTT

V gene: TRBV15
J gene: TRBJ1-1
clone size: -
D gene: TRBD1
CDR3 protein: CATSRDQQGGAFF
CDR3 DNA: TGTGCCACCAGCAGAGACCAACAGGGGGGAGCTTTCTTT

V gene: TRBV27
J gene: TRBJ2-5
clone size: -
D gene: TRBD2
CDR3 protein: CASSLTPAGFQETQYF
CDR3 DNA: TGTGCCAGCAGTTTAACTCCAGCGGGGTTCCAAGAGACCCAGTACTTC

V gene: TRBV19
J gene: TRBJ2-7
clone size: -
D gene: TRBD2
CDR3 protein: CASSPGLGMTYEQYF
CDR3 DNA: TGTGCCAGTAGCCCGGGACTAGGGATGACCTACGAGCAGTACTTC

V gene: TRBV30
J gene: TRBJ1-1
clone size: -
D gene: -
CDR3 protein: CAWSVLVNTEAFF
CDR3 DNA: TGTGCCTGGAGTGTACTAGTGAACACTGAAGCTTTCTTT

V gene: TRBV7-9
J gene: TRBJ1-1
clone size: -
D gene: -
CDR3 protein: CASSPIPRTEAFF
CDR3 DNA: TGTGCCAGCAGCCCCATACCCAGGACTGAAGCTTTCTTT

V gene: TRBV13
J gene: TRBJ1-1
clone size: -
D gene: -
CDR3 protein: CASSLENMNTEAFF
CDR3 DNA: TGTGCCAGCAGCTTAGAGAACATGAACACTGAAGCTTTCTTT

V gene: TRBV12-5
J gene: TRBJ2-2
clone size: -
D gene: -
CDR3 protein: CASGQRRYQDGGELFF
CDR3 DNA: TGTGCTAGTGGGCAACGCAGGTATCAGGATGGCGGGGAGCTGTTTTTT

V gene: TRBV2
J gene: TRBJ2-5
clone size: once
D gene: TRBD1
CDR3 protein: CASRSQGVETQYF
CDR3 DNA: TGTGCCAGCAGGTCACAGGGGGTCGAGACCCAGTACTTC

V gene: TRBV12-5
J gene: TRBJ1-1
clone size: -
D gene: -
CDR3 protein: CASGLEVPTEAFF
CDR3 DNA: TGTGCTAGTGGTTTAGAGGTGCCCACTGAAGCTTTCTTT

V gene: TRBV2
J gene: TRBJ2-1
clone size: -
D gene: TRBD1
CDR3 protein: CASKGTGGNNEQFF
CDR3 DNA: TGTGCCAGCAAAGGGACAGGGGGCAACAATGAGCAGTTCTTC

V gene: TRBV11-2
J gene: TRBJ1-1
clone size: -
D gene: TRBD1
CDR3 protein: CASRQGTNTEAFF
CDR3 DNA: TGTGCCAGCAGACAGGGGACGAACACTGAAGCTTTCTTT

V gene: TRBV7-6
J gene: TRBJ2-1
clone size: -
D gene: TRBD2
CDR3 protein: CASSQTSGGAKYNEQFF
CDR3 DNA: TGTGCCAGCAGTCAAACTAGCGGGGGGGCTAAATACAATGAGCAGTTCTTC